The rows below give T cell receptor beta chains drawn from one sample of a study of T-cell memory formation after mild COVID-19. MiXCR, applied by TCRdb to the 5' RACE reads, yields one record per CDR3 protein. The profile covers some 190,000 distinct CDR3 sequences, with 16% appearing a single time and just over 2% taken by the ten largest. The sample consisted of PBMCs or a T cell subset sorted from them (not recorded which). The receptor set was obtained from an adult woman who had mild COVID-19 (a few samples of this study predate the infection). Cell type and time point are not known. Both conserved end residues are part of each CDR3. A D gene is named only where the DNA matches it firmly. Clone size is given for some rows only: seen once, a few or many times, or a class if the clone is expanded.

DNA	CDR3	D	V	J	size
TGTGCCAGCAGCTTAGGACAGGGGGCTTATTCAGATACGCAGTATTTT	CASSLGQGAYSDTQYF	TRBD1	TRBV11-3	TRBJ2-3	few
TGTGCCTGGAGCAAACGGGGTTTGAACACTGAAGCTTTCTTT	CAWSKRGLNTEAFF	NA	TRBV30	TRBJ1-1	few
TGTGCCAGCAGTGGAGGACCCGGCTACGAGCAGTACTTC	CASSGGPGYEQYF	NA	TRBV2	TRBJ2-7	NA
TGTGCCAGCAGCTTAGCACCTGTCGGCAGCAATCAGCCCCAGCATTTT	CASSLAPVGSNQPQHF	NA	TRBV7-2	TRBJ1-5	once
TGTGCCATCAGCCGACATGCTGGAAACACCATATATTTT	CAISRHAGNTIYF	NA	TRBV6-6	TRBJ1-3	NA
TGTGCCAGCTCATCGGGAGGACAGGGGGCTGCCTACGAGCAGTACTTC	CASSSGGQGAAYEQYF	TRBD1	TRBV18	TRBJ2-7	few
TGTGCCAGCAGCTACAGTATGGCTAGCGGGAGTACTGAGCAGTTCTTC	CASSYSMASGSTEQFF	TRBD2	TRBV3-1	TRBJ2-1	few
TGTGCCATCAGTGTGACCAAGGAGCCCCCAAATGAGCAGTTCTTC	CAISVTKEPPNEQFF	NA	TRBV10-3	TRBJ2-1	NA
TGTGCCAGCAGCGTTCCCGGGACGAGGGGCTACACCTTC	CASSVPGTRGYTF	NA	TRBV9	TRBJ1-2	few
TGCGCCAGCAGCTTGGAGGGACGGGGGACTGAAGCTTTCTTT	CASSLEGRGTEAFF	NA	TRBV5-1	TRBJ1-1	NA
TGTGCCACCAGCCCCCGGGGGAACAGGGGGAATAGCAATCAGCCCCAGCATTTT	CATSPRGNRGNSNQPQHF	TRBD1	TRBV15	TRBJ1-5	few
TGTGCCAGCAGCTTAGTGGTTAGCGGGGGGTTCCAAGATACGCAGTATTTT	CASSLVVSGGFQDTQYF	TRBD2	TRBV7-2	TRBJ2-3	few
TGTGCCAGCAGCTTTTTCCGGGGGCGCATCCCAGATACGCAGTATTTT	CASSFFRGRIPDTQYF	NA	TRBV11-3	TRBJ2-3	few
TGTGCCAGCAGTTACGGGCAGGGGGCATTTGGTGAGCAGTTCTTC	CASSYGQGAFGEQFF	TRBD1	TRBV6-5	TRBJ2-1	few
TGTGCCAGCAGCTTAGGGGACAGGGGATCAGTTAACTATGGCTACACCTTC	CASSLGDRGSVNYGYTF	TRBD1	TRBV7-2	TRBJ1-2	few
TGTGCCAGCAGCTTAGCGGGGGGCCCCGGGGAGCTGTTTTTT	CASSLAGGPGELFF	TRBD2	TRBV7-3	TRBJ2-2	few